This TCR beta chain stems from a study of T cells in Graves' hyperthyroidism and ophthalmopathy. Study-wide points: Most thyroid clonotypes with frequency above 0.001 were detected in blood.

The CDR3 totals 14 residues. Germline assignment: CDR1 SGHRS and CDR2 YFSETQ. Trimming cost V 5 bases and J 0 bases, with 9 bases left between them. This clonotype was counted a few times. As yet, its antigen is unknown. TCR beta CDR3 regions were amplified from RNA. A first-round RT-PCR of the TCR CDR3 used the HTBI primer set. TCRdb ran MiXCR on the multiplex PCR reads and lists one entry per CDR3 protein. Among about 500,000 distinct CDR3 sequences listed, 16% were seen once. The TCR originated in a woman aged 30 to 39 with Graves' ophthalmopathy. The sequenced sample was blood. The chain is built from TRBV5-1 and TRBJ1-3; a possible D gene is TRBD1 (5 bases). CDR3 coding DNA: TGCGCCAGCAGGGAGGGGACCTCTGGAAACACCATATATTTT. Its translation is CASREGTSGNTIYF.